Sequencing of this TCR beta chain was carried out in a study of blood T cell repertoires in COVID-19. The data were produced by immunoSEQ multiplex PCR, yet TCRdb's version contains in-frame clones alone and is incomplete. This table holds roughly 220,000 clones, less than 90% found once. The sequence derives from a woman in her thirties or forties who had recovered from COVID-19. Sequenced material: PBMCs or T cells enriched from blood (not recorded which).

CDR3 bases: TGTGCCAGCAGCGTAATCGGGACAGGGGGTGAAAAACTGTTTTTT. Translating it yields CASSVIGTGGEKLFF. The chain carries TRBV7-9 and TRBJ1-4, with 11 bases identical to TRBD1. CDR1 SEHNR and CDR2 FQNEAQ come from the germline V gene (reference sequence). CDR3 length: 15 amino acids. V was pared by 5 bases and J by 7 bases, with 6 bases of the junction left unmatched.